This T cell receptor beta chain was observed in a study of shared clonotypes between healthy human individuals. Deep was the level used in running the assay. Each PCR replicate run on unsorted PBMC took in roughly 0.3 ug DNA, around 30,000 T cell genomes. The assay was immunoSEQ multiplex PCR, and TCRdb's table has in-frame clones only and misses some. In the table there are 400,000 to 500,000 clones, approximately 80% of which are singletons. CDR3 length: 15 residues. Germline CDR1 is ENHRY and CDR2 is SYGVKD. Between the trimmed V and J ends, which lost 0 bases and 5 bases, there was a span of 10 bases. Study observations and caveats: Investigators collected only blood, and repertoires in tissues likely differ.

Worth noting for this clone: The antigen remains undetermined.

The TCR comes from a woman between 35 and 50 years old in good health. Some clones in this sample may be carry-over from other donors' samples. The source material was PBMCs. The gene calls are TRBV10-3 and TRBJ1-4; tentative D call: TRBD1 (5 bases). The CDR3 spells CAISESGGPNEKLFF. The CDR3 DNA reads TGTGCCATCAGTGAGTCTGGGGGACCGAATGAAAAACTGTTTTTT.